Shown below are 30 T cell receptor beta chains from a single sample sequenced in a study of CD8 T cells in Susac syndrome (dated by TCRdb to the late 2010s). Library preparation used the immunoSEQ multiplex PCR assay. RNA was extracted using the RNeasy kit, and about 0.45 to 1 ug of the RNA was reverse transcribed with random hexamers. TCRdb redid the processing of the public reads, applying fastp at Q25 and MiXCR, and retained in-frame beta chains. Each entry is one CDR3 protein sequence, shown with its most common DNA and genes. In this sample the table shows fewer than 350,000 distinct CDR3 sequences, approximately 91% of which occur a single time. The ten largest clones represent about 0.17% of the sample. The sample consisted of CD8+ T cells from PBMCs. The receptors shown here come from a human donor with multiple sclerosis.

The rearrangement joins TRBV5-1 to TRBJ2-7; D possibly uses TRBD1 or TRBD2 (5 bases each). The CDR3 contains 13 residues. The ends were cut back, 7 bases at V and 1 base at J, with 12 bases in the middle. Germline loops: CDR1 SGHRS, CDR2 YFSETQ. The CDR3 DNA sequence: TGCGCCAGCGCCGTAGAGGGGTCCTACGAGCAGTACTTC. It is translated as CASAVEGSYEQYF.

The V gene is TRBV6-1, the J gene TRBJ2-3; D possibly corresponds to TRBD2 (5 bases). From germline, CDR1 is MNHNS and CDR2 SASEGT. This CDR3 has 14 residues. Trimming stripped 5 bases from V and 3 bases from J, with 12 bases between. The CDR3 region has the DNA TGTGCCAGCAGTTTCGGACTCCCGACAGATACGCAGTATTTT. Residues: CASSFGLPTDTQYF.

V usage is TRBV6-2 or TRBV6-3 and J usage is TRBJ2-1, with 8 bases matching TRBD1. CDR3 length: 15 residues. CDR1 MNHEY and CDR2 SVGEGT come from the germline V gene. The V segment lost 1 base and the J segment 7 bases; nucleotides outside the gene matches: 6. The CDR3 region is CASSYLTGALNEQFF. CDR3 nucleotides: TGTGCCAGCAGTTACTTGACAGGGGCCCTGAATGAGCAGTTCTTC.

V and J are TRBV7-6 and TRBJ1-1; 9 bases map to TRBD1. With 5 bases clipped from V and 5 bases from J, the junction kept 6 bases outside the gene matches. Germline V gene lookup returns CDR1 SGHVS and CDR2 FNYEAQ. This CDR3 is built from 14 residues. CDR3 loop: CASSPGQGLTEAFF. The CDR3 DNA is TGTGCCAGCAGCCCTGGACAGGGGTTAACTGAAGCTTTCTTT.

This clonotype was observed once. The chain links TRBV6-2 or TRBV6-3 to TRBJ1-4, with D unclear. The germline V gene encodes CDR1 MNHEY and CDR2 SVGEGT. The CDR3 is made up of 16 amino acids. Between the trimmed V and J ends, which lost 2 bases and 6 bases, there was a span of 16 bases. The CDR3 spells CASSYNRHRGDEKLFF. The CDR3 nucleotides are TGTGCCAGCAGTTACAACCGACACCGTGGGGATGAAAAACTGTTTTTT.

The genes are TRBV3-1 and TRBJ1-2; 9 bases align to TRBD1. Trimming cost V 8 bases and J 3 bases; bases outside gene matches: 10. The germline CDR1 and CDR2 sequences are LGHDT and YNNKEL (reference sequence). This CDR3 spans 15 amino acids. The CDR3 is CASGPTGQGHYGYTF. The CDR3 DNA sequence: TGTGCCAGCGGACCTACGGGACAGGGCCACTATGGCTACACCTTC.

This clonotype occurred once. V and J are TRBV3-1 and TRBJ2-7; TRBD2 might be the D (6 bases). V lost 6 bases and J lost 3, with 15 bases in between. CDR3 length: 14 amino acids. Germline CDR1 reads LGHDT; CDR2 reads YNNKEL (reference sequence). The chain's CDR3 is CASSHWPGDYEQYF. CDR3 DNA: TGTGCCAGCAGTCACTGGCCGGGAGACTACGAGCAGTACTTC.

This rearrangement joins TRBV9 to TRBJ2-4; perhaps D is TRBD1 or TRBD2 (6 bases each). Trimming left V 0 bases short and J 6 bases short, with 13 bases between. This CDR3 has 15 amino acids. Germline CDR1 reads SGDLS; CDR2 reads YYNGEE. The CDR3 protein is CASSVEGGMGNIQYF. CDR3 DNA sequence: TGTGCCAGCAGCGTAGAAGGGGGGATGGGAAACATTCAGTACTTC.

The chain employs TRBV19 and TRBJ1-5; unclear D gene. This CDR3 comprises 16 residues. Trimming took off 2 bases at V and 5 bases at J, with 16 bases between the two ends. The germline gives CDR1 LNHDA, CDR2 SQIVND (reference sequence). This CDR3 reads CASSILFRREDQPQHF. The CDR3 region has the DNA TGTGCCAGTAGTATACTGTTCAGGAGGGAAGATCAGCCCCAGCATTTT.

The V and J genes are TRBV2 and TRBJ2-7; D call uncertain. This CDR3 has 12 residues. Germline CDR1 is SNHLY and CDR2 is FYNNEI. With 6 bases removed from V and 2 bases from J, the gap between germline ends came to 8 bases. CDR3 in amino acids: CASRLTPYEQYF. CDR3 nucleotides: TGTGCCAGCAGGTTGACCCCCTACGAGCAGTACTTC. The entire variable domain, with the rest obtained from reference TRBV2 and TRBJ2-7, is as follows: EPEVTQTPSHQVTQMGQEVILRCVPISNHLYFYWYRQILGQKVEFLVSFYNNEISEKSEIFDDQFSVERPDGSNFTLKIRSTKLEDSAMYFCASRLTPYEQYFGPGTRLTVT.

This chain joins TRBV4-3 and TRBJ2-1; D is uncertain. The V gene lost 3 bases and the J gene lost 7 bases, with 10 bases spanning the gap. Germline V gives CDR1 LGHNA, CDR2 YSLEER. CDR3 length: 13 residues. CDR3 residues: CASSQAFNNEQFF. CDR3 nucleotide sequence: TGCGCCAGCAGCCAGGCTTTTAATAATGAGCAGTTCTTC.

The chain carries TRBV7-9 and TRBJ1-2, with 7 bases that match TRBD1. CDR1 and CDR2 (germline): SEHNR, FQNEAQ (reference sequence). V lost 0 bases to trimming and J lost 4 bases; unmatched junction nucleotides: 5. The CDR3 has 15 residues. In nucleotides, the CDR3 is TGTGCCAGCAGCTTAGCGCATGGGACAGTCTATGGCTACACCTTC. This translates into CASSLAHGTVYGYTF.

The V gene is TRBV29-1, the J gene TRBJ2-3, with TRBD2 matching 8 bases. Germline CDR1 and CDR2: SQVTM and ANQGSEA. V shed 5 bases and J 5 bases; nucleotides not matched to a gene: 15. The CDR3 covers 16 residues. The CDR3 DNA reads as TGCAGCGTTCGCACCGGGGGGGGTTCGATAGAAGATACGCAGTATTTT. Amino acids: CSVRTGGGSIEDTQYF.

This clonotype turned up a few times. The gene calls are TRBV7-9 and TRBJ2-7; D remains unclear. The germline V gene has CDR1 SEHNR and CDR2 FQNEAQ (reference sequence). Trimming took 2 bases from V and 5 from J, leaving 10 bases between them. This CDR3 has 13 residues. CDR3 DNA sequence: TGTGCCAGCAGCTTACAAGGGTCCCACGAGCAGTACTTC. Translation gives CASSLQGSHEQYF.

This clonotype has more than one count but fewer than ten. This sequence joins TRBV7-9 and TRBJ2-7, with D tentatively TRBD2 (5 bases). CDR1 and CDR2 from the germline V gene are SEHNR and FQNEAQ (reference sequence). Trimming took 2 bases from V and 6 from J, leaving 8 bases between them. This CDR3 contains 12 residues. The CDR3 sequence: CASSLPGSEQYF. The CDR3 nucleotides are TGTGCCAGCAGCTTACCGGGATCCGAGCAGTACTTC.

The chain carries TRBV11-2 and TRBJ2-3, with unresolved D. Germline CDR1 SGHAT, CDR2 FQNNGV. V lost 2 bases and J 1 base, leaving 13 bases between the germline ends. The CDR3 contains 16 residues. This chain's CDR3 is CASSLIVGFGTDTQYF. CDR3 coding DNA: TGTGCCAGCAGCTTAATTGTTGGCTTTGGCACAGATACGCAGTATTTT.

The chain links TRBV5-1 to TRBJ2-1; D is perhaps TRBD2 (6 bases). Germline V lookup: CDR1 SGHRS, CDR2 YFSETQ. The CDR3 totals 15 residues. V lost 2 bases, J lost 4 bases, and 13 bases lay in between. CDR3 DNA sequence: TGCGCCAGCAGCTTAGACGGGAGCTTGTACAATGAGCAGTTCTTC. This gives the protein CASSLDGSLYNEQFF.

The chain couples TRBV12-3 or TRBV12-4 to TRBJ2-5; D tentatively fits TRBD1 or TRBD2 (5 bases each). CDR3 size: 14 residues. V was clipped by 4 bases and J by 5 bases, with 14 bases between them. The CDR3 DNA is TGTGCCAGCAGTTCGGGACCCACGGGCGAGACCCAGTACTTC. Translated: CASSSGPTGETQYF.

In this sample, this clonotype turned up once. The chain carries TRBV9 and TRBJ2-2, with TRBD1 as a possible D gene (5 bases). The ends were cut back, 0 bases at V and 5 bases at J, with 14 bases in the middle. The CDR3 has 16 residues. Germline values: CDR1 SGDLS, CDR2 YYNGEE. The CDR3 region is CASSVAQGKITGELFF. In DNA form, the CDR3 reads TGTGCCAGCAGCGTAGCGCAGGGAAAAATAACCGGGGAGCTGTTTTTT.

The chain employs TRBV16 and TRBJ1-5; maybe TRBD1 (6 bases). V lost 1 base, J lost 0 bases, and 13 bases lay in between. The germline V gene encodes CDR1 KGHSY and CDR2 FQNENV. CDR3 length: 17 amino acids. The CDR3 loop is CASSQFNRVVSNQPQHF. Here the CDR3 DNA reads TGTGCCAGCAGCCAATTTAACAGGGTGGTTAGCAATCAGCCCCAGCATTTT.

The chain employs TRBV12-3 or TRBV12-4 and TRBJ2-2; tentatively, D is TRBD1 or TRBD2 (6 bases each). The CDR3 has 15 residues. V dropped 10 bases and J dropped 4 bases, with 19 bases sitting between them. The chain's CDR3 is CATHTGGGITGELFF. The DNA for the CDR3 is TGTGCCACCCATACTGGAGGGGGAATCACCGGGGAGCTGTTTTTT.

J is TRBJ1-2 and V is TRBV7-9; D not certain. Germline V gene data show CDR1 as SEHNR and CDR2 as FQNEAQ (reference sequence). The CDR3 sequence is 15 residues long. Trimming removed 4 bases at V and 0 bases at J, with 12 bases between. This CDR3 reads CASSSRNLANYGYTF. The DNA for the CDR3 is TGTGCCAGCAGCTCTAGGAACTTAGCTAACTATGGCTACACCTTC.

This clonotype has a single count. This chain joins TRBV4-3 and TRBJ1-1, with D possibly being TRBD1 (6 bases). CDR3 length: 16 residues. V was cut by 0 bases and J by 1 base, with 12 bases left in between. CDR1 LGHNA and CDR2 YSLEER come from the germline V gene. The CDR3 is CASSQDLRTENTEAFF. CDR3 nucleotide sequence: TGCGCCAGCAGCCAAGATCTAAGGACAGAGAACACTGAAGCTTTCTTT.

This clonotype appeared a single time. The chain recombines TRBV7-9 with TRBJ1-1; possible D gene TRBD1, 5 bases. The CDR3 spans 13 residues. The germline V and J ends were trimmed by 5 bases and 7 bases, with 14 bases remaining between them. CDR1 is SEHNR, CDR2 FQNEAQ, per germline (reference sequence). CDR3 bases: TGTGCCAGCAGCCCCCCTTCAGGGCGTGAAGCTTTCTTT. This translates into CASSPPSGREAFF.

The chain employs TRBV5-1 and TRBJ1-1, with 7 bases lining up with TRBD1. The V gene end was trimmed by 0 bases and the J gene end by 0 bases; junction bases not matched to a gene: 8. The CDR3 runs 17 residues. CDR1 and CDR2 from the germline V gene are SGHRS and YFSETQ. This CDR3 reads CASSLAGQGVMNTEAFF. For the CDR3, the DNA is TGCGCCAGCAGCTTGGCTGGGCAGGGGGTCATGAACACTGAAGCTTTCTTT.

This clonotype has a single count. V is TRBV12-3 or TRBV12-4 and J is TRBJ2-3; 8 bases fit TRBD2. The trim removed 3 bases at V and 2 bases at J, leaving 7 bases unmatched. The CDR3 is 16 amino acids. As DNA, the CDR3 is TGTGCCAGCAGTTTCGGGCGGGAGGAGCCCACAGATACGCAGTATTTT. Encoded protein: CASSFGREEPTDTQYF.

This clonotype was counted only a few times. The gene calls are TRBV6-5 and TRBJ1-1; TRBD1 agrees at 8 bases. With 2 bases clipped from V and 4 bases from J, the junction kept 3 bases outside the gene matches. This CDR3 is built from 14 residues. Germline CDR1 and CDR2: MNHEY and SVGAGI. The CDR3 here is CASSYGQGGTEAFF. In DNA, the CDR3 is TGTGCCAGCAGTTACGGACAGGGCGGCACTGAAGCTTTCTTT.

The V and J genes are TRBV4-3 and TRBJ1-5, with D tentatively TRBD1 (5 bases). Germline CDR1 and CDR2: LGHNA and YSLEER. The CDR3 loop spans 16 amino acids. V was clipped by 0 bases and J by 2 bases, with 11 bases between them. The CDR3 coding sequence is TGCGCCAGCAGCCAAGATCTGGAAGGGGGCAATCAGCCCCAGCATTTT. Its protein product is CASSQDLEGGNQPQHF.

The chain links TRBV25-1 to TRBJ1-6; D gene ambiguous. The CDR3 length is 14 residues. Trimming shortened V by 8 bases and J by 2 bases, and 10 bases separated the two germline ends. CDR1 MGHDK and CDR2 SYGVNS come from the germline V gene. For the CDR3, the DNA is TGTGCCAGCGAAGCCGGCCCCTATAATTCACCCCTCCACTTT. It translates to CASEAGPYNSPLHF. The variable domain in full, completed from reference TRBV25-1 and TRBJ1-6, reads EADIYQTPRYLVIGTGKKITLECSQTMGHDKMYWYQQDPGMELHLIHYSYGVNSTEKGDLSSESTVSRIRTEHFPLTLESARPSHTSQYLCASEAGPYNSPLHFGNGTRLTVT.

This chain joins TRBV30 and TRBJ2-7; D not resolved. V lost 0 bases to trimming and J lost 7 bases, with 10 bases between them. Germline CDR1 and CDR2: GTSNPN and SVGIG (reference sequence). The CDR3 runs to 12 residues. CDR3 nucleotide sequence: TGTGCCTGGAGTGTTCTACTGGGGGAGCAGTACTTC. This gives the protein CAWSVLLGEQYF.